The 11 T cell receptor beta chains below all came from one sample that was sequenced in a study of T-cell memory formation after mild COVID-19. MiXCR, run by TCRdb on the 5' RACE reads, gives a single entry per CDR3 protein. This sample has roughly 600,000 distinct CDR3 sequences, with more than 15% found just once. The sample taken for sequencing was PBMCs or a T cell subset sorted from them (not recorded which). These receptors were collected from an adult woman who had mild COVID-19 (a few samples of this study predate the infection). Cell type and time point are not known.

This clonotype was observed many times. The chain recombines TRBV20-1 with TRBJ2-2, with 9 bases lining up with TRBD2. Germline lookup yields CDR1 DFQATT and CDR2 SNEGSKA (reference sequence). This CDR3 has 14 residues. Losses at the gene ends were 5 bases for V and 0 bases for J; bases not matched to a gene: 1. The CDR3 DNA sequence: TGCAGTGCTGTAGCGGGGGCGAACACCGGGGAGCTGTTTTTT. Its protein product is CSAVAGANTGELFF.

This clonotype was seen at least ten times. This chain links TRBV18 with TRBJ2-5; the D gene is possibly TRBD2 (5 bases). CDR3 size: 14 residues. Trimming shortened V by 6 bases and J by 2 bases, and 13 bases separated the two germline ends. The germline gives CDR1 KGHSH, CDR2 LQKENI. The CDR3 is CASSFRGGQETQYF. As DNA, the CDR3 is TGTGCCAGCTCCTTCAGAGGAGGACAAGAGACCCAGTACTTC.

The J gene is TRBJ2-3, the V gene TRBV5-1; D may be TRBD1 (6 bases). Germline values: CDR1 SGHRS, CDR2 YFSETQ. The CDR3 covers 14 residues. Deletions cut 4 bases from V and 6 bases from J, with 15 bases between. This CDR3 reads CASSRTPQGDTQYF. The CDR3 DNA is TGCGCCAGCAGCCGGACTCCCCAGGGGGATACGCAGTATTTT.

This clonotype was seen only a few times. V is TRBV9 and J is TRBJ2-3; TRBD2 might be the D (6 bases). V lost 1 base, J lost 6 bases, and 12 bases lay in between. The CDR3 totals 14 residues. Germline V gene lookup returns CDR1 SGDLS and CDR2 YYNGEE. CDR3 nucleotides: TGTGCCAGCAGCGTAACTAACCGGGGGGATACGCAGTATTTT. It specifies CASSVTNRGDTQYF.

The chain recombines TRBV24-1 with TRBJ2-2, with 9 bases identical to TRBD2. Germline CDR1 KGHDR, CDR2 SFDVKD. V dropped 4 bases and J dropped 5; count of bases not matched to a gene: 10. The CDR3 covers 17 residues. CDR3 residues: CATSDRDSGRATGELFF. The CDR3 DNA reads as TGTGCCACCAGTGACCGGGATAGCGGGAGAGCTACCGGGGAGCTGTTTTTT.

The CDR3 DNA reads as TGCGCCAGCAGCAGGGAGAGCTCCTATAATTCACCCCTCCACTTT. Its protein product is CASSRESSYNSPLHF. The chain has TRBV4-3 and TRBJ1-6; D not certain. The CDR3 totals 15 residues. V dropped 5 bases and J dropped 0 bases, with 8 bases sitting between them. Germline loops: CDR1 LGHNA, CDR2 YSLEER.

The CDR3 region is CASSLYRSTDTQYF. As DNA, the CDR3 is TGTGCCAGCAGCTTATATAGGAGCACAGATACGCAGTATTTT. The chain uses TRBV7-2 and TRBJ2-3; D remains unclear. Trimming took off 2 bases at V and 0 bases at J, with 6 bases between the two ends. This CDR3 has 14 amino acids. Germline V gene data show CDR1 as SGHTA and CDR2 as FQGNSA.

This clonotype was observed at least ten times. J is TRBJ1-6 and V is TRBV12-3 or TRBV12-4; D unclear. V shed 5 bases and J shed 7 bases, with 18 bases lying between them. This CDR3 spans 16 amino acids. CDR3 nucleotide sequence: TGTGCCAGCAGTCCGGGAGAAGGGTTATGGAATTCACCCCTCCACTTT. It specifies CASSPGEGLWNSPLHF.

The chain employs TRBV20-1 and TRBJ1-1, with no clear D. The CDR3 contains 13 residues. Per germline, CDR1 DFQATT and CDR2 SNEGSKA (reference sequence). Trimming removed 2 bases from V and 1 base from J, with 8 bases in between. The CDR3 bases are TGCAGTGCTAGAAAACACACGAACACTGAAGCTTTCTTT. This translates into CSARKHTNTEAFF.

This clonotype was detected a few times. V usage is TRBV6-5 and J usage is TRBJ2-5; 10 positions agree with TRBD2. Germline CDR1 MNHEY, CDR2 SVGAGI. J gave up 3 bases and V 5 bases, and 6 bases lay outside the gene matches. The CDR3 totals 15 residues. The CDR3 DNA reads as TGTGCCAGCAGTGGACAAGCGGGAGGGGAAGAGACCCAGTACTTC. Protein product: CASSGQAGGEETQYF.

This clonotype was found a few times. The rearrangement uses TRBV7-3 and TRBJ2-5; possible D gene TRBD2, 6 bases. The CDR3 totals 16 residues. Germline-derived CDR1 and CDR2 are SGHTA and FQGTGA. V was pared by 2 bases and J by 0 bases, with 13 bases between. Here the CDR3 DNA reads TGTGCCAGCAGCTTAGGAGGGACTGCGTACCAAGAGACCCAGTACTTC. This encodes CASSLGGTAYQETQYF.